This T cell receptor (beta chain) stems from a study of T cell changes during pregnancy in multiple sclerosis. This clone was seen only once. At the DNA level, this CDR3 is encoded by other sequences in the same sample as well. CDR3 size: 14 residues. The germline V gene has CDR1 MNHEY and CDR2 SMNVEV (reference sequence). The V and J ends lost 6 bases and 1 base, in that order; junction bases with no gene match: 3. This table comes from immunoSEQ multiplex PCR, and its TCRdb copy is limited to in-frame clones, with some not included. The sample holds approximately 120,000 clones; 90% to 96% are singletons and the top ten take 0.44%.

Specimen: peripheral blood, collected after pregnancy. This clonotype was obtained from a female donor with multiple sclerosis, enrolled in a pregnancy study. The chain links TRBV27 to TRBJ2-7; TRBD2 aligns across 10 bases. The CDR3 DNA reads TGTGCCAGCAGGCCTAGCGGGAGTTCCTACGAGCAGTACTTC. It codes for CASRPSGSSYEQYF.